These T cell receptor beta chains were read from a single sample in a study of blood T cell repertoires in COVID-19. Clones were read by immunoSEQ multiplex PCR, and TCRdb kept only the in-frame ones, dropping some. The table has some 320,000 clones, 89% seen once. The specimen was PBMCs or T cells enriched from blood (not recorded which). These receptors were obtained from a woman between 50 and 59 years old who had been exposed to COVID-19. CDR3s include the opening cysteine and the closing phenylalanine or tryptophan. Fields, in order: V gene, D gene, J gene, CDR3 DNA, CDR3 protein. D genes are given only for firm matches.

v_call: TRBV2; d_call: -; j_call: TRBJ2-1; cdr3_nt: TGTGCCAGCAGTGAAGACGGTATTTACAATGAGCAGTTCTTC; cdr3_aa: CASSEDGIYNEQFF
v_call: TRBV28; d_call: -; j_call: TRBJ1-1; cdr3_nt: TGTGCCAGCAGCCCAGGGGTTTTCTCTGAAGCTTTCTTT; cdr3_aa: CASSPGVFSEAFF
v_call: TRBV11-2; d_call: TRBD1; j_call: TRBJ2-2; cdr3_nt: TGTGCCAGCAGCTTAGGACAGGGGCCGGACACCGGGGAGCTGTTTTTT; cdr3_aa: CASSLGQGPDTGELFF
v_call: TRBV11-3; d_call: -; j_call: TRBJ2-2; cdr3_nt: TGTGCCAGCAGCTTAGTCTTTACCGGGGAGCTGTTTTTT; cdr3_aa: CASSLVFTGELFF
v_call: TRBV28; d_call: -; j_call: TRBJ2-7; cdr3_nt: TGTGCCAGCAGTTTAAAGTACGGTAGCTCCTACGAGCAGTACTTC; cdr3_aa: CASSLKYGSSYEQYF
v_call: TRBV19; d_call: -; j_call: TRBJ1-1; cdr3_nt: TGTGCCAGTAGTATAGTCGGGGGAGGAGCTTTCTTT; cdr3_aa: CASSIVGGGAFF
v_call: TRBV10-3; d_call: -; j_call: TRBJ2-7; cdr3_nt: TGTGCCATCAGTGTGGCAGGGGAAGGTGAGCAGTACTTC; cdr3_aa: CAISVAGEGEQYF
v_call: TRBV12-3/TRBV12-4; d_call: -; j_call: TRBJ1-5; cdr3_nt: TGTGCCAGCCGAGGCTGGAATCAGCCCCAGCATTTT; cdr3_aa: CASRGWNQPQHF
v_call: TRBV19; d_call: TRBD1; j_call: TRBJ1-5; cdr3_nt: TGTGCCAGTAGTTTGTGGCAGGGGGAGACCTCACCCCAGCATTTT; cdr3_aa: CASSLWQGETSPQHF
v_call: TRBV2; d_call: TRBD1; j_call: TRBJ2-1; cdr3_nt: TGTGCCAGCAGGGACAGGGGCTACAATGAGCAGTTCTTC; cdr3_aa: CASRDRGYNEQFF
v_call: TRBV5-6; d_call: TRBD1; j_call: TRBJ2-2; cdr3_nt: TGTGCCAGCAGCTTGCCTCAGGGGGCCGGCGGGGAGCTGTTTTTT; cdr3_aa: CASSLPQGAGGELFF
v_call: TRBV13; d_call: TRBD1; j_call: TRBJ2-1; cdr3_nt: TGTGCCAGCATCCTCAGTGGGTGGACAGGGGCGGCCAATGAGCAGTTCTTC; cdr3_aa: CASILSGWTGAANEQFF
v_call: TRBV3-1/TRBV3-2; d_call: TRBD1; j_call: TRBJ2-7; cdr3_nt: TGTGCCAGCAGCCATGGACAGGGAGTCTACGAGCAGTACTTC; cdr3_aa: CASSHGQGVYEQYF
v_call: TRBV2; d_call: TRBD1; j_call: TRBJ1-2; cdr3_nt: TGTGCCAGCAGACCTCCAGGACAGGGCGTATGGGGAGGCTACACCTTC; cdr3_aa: CASRPPGQGVWGGYTF
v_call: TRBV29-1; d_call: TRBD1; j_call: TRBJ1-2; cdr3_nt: TGCAGCGTTGGAGAGGGACAGGGGAACTATGGCTACACCTTC; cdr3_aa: CSVGEGQGNYGYTF